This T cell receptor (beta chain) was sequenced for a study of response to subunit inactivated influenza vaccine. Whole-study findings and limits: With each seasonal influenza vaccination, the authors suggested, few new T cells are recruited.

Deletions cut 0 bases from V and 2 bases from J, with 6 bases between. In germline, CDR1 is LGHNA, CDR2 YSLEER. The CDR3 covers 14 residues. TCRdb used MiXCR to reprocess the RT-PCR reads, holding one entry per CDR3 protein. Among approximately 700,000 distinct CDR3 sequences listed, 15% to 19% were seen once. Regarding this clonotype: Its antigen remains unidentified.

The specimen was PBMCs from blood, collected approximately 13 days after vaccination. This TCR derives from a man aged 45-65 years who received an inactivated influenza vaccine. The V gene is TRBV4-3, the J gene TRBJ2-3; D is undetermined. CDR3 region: CASSQEWTTDTQYF. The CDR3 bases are TGCGCCAGCAGCCAAGAATGGACCACAGATACGCAGTATTTT.